The 24 T cell receptor beta chains below were found in one sample sequenced in a study of shared clonotypes between healthy human individuals. The data were produced by immunoSEQ multiplex PCR, yet TCRdb's version contains in-frame clones alone and is incomplete. The sample lists almost 750,000 clones; approximately 72% were seen once. Sample: memory CD4+ T cells sorted from blood. Documented subset: CD45RA-negative fraction. Receptor source: a woman in her 30s in good health.

In this sample, this clone turned up once. The V call is TRBV5-1, the J call TRBJ2-5; the match to TRBD1 covers 7 bases. With 0 bases clipped from V and 3 bases from J, the junction kept 11 bases outside the gene matches. The germline V gene encodes CDR1 SGHRS and CDR2 YFSETQ. The CDR3 consists of 17 residues. CDR3 sequence reads: CASSLAHTWQGEETQYF. The CDR3 DNA reads as TGCGCCAGCAGCTTGGCCCATACTTGGCAGGGGGAAGAGACCCAGTACTTC.

This clone was seen a single time. V usage is TRBV5-5 and J usage is TRBJ2-7, with D possibly TRBD1 on 6 matching bases. The V gene's germline CDR1 is SGHKS and CDR2 YYEKEE (reference sequence). The CDR3 spans 14 residues. V was cut by 4 bases and J by 2 bases, with 13 bases left in between. CDR3 sequence (DNA): TGTGCCAGCAGCACTGACAGGCCAACCTACGAGCAGTACTTC. Amino acids: CASSTDRPTYEQYF. The full variable domain, completed using reference TRBV5-5 and TRBJ2-7, is DAGVTQSPTHLIKTRGQQVTLRCSPISGHKSVSWYQQVLGQGPQFIFQYYEKEERGRGNFPDRFSARQFPNYSSELNVNALLLGDSALYLCASSTDRPTYEQYFGPGTRLTVT.

This chain connects TRBV29-1 to TRBJ1-1; D is uncertain. The CDR3 has 13 residues. The germline V and J ends were trimmed by 4 bases and 2 bases, with 11 bases remaining between them. Germline CDR1 and CDR2: SQVTM and ANQGSEA. The CDR3 spells CSVGTSLNTEAFF. The CDR3 DNA is TGCAGCGTTGGTACTTCGCTTAACACTGAAGCTTTCTTT.

This chain links TRBV7-3 with TRBJ2-3, with a tentative D call TRBD1 (5 bases). Trimming pared 6 bases from V and 1 base from J, leaving 11 bases between. The CDR3 is 14 amino acids. The germline CDR1 and CDR2 sequences are SGHTA and FQGTGA. The CDR3 DNA is TGTGCCAGCAGATCGGGCAGGGGCACAGATACGCAGTATTTT. Translating gives CASRSGRGTDTQYF.

This rearrangement joins TRBV18 to TRBJ2-7; D unresolved. In germline, CDR1 is KGHSH, CDR2 LQKENI. The CDR3 totals 15 residues. V was trimmed by 2 bases and J by 4 bases, leaving 15 bases between them. This CDR3 is CASSPKGTSPYEQYF. In DNA form, the CDR3 reads TGTGCCAGCTCACCAAAGGGCACCTCTCCATACGAGCAGTACTTC. The full variable domain, rest sourced from reference TRBV18 and TRBJ2-7, is NAGVMQNPRHLVRRRGQEARLRCSPMKGHSHVYWYRQLPEEGLKFMVYLQKENIIDESGMPKERFSAEFPKEGPSILRIQQVVRGDSAAYFCASSPKGTSPYEQYFGPGTRLTVT.

The chain has TRBV19 and TRBJ2-1, with 10 nucleotides matching TRBD2. The ends lost 4 bases at V and 10 bases at J; junction bases unmatched: 10. CDR1 LNHDA and CDR2 SQIVND come from the germline V gene (reference sequence). The CDR3 covers 15 residues. CDR3 DNA sequence: TGTGCCAGTAGTACTGGTAGCGGGAGGCTTAGGGAGCAGTTCTTC. As protein: CASSTGSGRLREQFF. Supplemented by reference TRBV19 and TRBJ2-1, the full variable domain reads DGGITQSPKYLFRKEGQNVTLSCEQNLNHDAMYWYRQDPGQGLRLIYYSQIVNDFQKGDIAEGYSVSREKKESFPLTVTSAQKNPTAFYLCASSTGSGRLREQFFGPGTRLTVL.

V and J are TRBV10-3 and TRBJ2-1, with TRBD2 matching 8 bases. This CDR3 is built from 12 residues. Germline CDR1 and CDR2: ENHRY and SYGVKD. The trim removed 8 bases at V and 6 bases at J, leaving 3 bases unmatched. The CDR3 DNA follows: TGTGCCATCTCCACTAGCGGCAATGAGCAGTTCTTC. As protein: CAISTSGNEQFF.

The chain links TRBV6-6 to TRBJ2-1; 9 nucleotides match TRBD2. V dropped 5 bases and J dropped 4; count of bases not matched to a gene: 9. This CDR3 contains 16 residues. Germline lookup yields CDR1 MNHNY and CDR2 SVGAGI (reference sequence). The CDR3 loop is CASSTRTSGLYNEQFF. The DNA of the CDR3 is TGTGCCAGCAGTACTAGAACTAGCGGGTTATACAATGAGCAGTTCTTC.

DNA of the CDR3: TGTGCCATCAGTGAGGGCAGCGGGGCCCAGGAGACCCAGTACTTC. It translates to CAISEGSGAQETQYF. The chain links TRBV10-3 to TRBJ2-5; 7 bases line up with TRBD2. Germline V gene lookup returns CDR1 ENHRY and CDR2 SYGVKD. V dropped 2 bases and J dropped 5; count of bases not matched to a gene: 8. This CDR3 is 15 amino acids long.

This clone was seen more than once but under ten times. The chain recombines TRBV16 with TRBJ2-3; D gene uncertain. Trimming shortened V by 4 bases and J by 2 bases, and 13 bases separated the two germline ends. In germline, CDR1 is KGHSY, CDR2 FQNENV. This CDR3 contains 15 residues. CDR3 coding DNA: TGTGCCAGCAGCCCCTCCGTCGGGCCCACAGATACGCAGTATTTT. It translates to CASSPSVGPTDTQYF.

This clone was counted only a few times. The sample carries other DNA sequences with the same CDR3. The chain couples TRBV7-9 to TRBJ2-3; D not certain. The V gene lost 7 bases and the J gene lost 3 bases, with 17 bases spanning the gap. The CDR3 has 15 residues. Germline V lookup: CDR1 SEHNR, CDR2 FQNEAQ (reference sequence). CDR3 region: CASTSTDPTTDTQYF. The CDR3 DNA reads as TGTGCCAGCACCTCCACCGATCCCACTACAGATACGCAGTATTTT.

This chain uses TRBV7-9 with TRBJ2-7, with 8 bases identical to TRBD2. Unmatched junction bases numbered 2, after V lost 4 bases and J lost 3 bases. The CDR3 spans 13 residues. Germline values: CDR1 SEHNR, CDR2 FQNEAQ (reference sequence). The CDR3 region is CASSSGRGYEQYF. In DNA form, the CDR3 reads TGTGCCAGCAGCTCCGGGAGGGGCTACGAGCAGTACTTC. Using reference TRBV7-9 and TRBJ2-7 for the parts outside the CDR3, the full variable domain is DTGVSQNPRHKITKRGQNVTFRCDPISEHNRLYWYRQTLGQGPEFLTYFQNEAQLEKSRLLSDRFSAERPKGSFSTLEIQRTEQGDSAMYLCASSSGRGYEQYFGPGTRLTVT.

V gene TRBV6-5 combines with J gene TRBJ2-3; D is unclear. Per the germline V gene, CDR1 is MNHEY and CDR2 is SVGAGI. Deletions cut 7 bases from V and 4 bases from J, with 12 bases between. The CDR3 is 13 residues long. Written as DNA, the CDR3 is TGTGCCAGCAACCATCCCAGCGCAGATACGCAGTATTTT. It codes for CASNHPSADTQYF.

This chain uses TRBV19 with TRBJ2-3; no clear D gene. V lost 5 bases to trimming and J lost 3 bases, with 9 bases between them. Germline CDR1 is LNHDA and CDR2 is SQIVND (reference sequence). The CDR3 loop spans 13 amino acids. The CDR3 loop is CASSQARTDTQYF. CDR3 bases: TGTGCCAGTAGTCAGGCAAGGACAGATACGCAGTATTTT. The variable domain in full, completed from reference TRBV19 and TRBJ2-3, reads DGGITQSPKYLFRKEGQNVTLSCEQNLNHDAMYWYRQDPGQGLRLIYYSQIVNDFQKGDIAEGYSVSREKKESFPLTVTSAQKNPTAFYLCASSQARTDTQYFGPGTRLTVL.

The chain links TRBV7-9 to TRBJ1-3; D might be TRBD1 (5 bases). CDR3 size: 12 residues. Germline V gene data show CDR1 as SEHNR and CDR2 as FQNEAQ (reference sequence). Trimming left V 7 bases short and J 8 bases short, with 12 bases between. The CDR3 DNA sequence: TGTGCCAGCAACTCCTGGGGGGACACCATATATTTT. Its protein product is CASNSWGDTIYF.

This chain uses TRBV18 with TRBJ1-3, with D perhaps matching TRBD1 (5 bases). The CDR3 runs to 15 residues. Germline V gene data show CDR1 as KGHSH and CDR2 as LQKENI. Between the trimmed V and J ends, which lost 4 bases and 0 bases, there was a span of 10 bases. CDR3 sequence (DNA): TGTGCCAGCTCACTGCCTCAGGGCTCTGGAAACACCATATATTTT. It translates to CASSLPQGSGNTIYF.

The CDR3 loop is CASRQGGEGDTQYF. CDR3 sequence (DNA): TGTGCCAGTAGACAGGGAGGGGAAGGAGATACGCAGTATTTT. The rearrangement joins TRBV6-4 to TRBJ2-3; D possibly uses TRBD1 or TRBD2 (7 bases each). CDR1 MRHNA and CDR2 SNTAGT come from the germline V gene. The V and J ends lost 9 bases and 5 bases respectively, with 18 bases between them. This CDR3 has 14 amino acids.

As DNA, the CDR3 is TGTGCCAGCAGACGAGGAGACAGGTTAGGATTAGCCAAAAACATTCAGTACTTC. It yields the protein CASRRGDRLGLAKNIQYF. The chain uses TRBV28 and TRBJ2-4; TRBD1 might be the D (6 bases). V gave up 6 bases and J gave up 0 bases, with 21 bases separating them. Germline-derived CDR1 and CDR2 are MDHEN and SYDVKM. The CDR3 loop spans 18 amino acids.

About this clone itself: Other DNA sequences in the same sample also yield this CDR3. The chain uses TRBV11-2 and TRBJ1-5; D is possibly TRBD1 (5 bases). CDR1 is SGHAT and CDR2 is FQNNGV in the germline V gene. V was trimmed by 0 bases and J by 5 bases, leaving 5 bases between them. The CDR3 contains 13 residues. The DNA of the CDR3 is TGTGCCAGCAGCTTAGAGGGGGATCAGCCCCAGCATTTT. It is translated as CASSLEGDQPQHF.

The gene calls are TRBV15 and TRBJ1-4, with D hard to call. This CDR3 contains 16 residues. With 0 bases removed from V and 7 bases from J, the gap between germline ends came to 15 bases. CDR1 and CDR2 from the germline V gene are LNHNV and YYDKDF (reference sequence). CDR3 nucleotides: TGTGCCACCAGCAGAGATAAGGCCACTTGGAGTGAAAAACTGTTTTTT. Its translation is CATSRDKATWSEKLFF.

The chain employs TRBV6-5 and TRBJ2-7, with TRBD2 as a possible D gene (5 bases). CDR1 and CDR2 from the germline V gene are MNHEY and SVGAGI. The V and J ends lost 0 bases and 2 bases respectively, with 8 bases between them. The CDR3 totals 14 residues. The CDR3 region is CASSYSAGTYEQYF. The CDR3 bases are TGTGCCAGCAGTTACTCGGCCGGGACCTACGAGCAGTACTTC.

The chain employs TRBV7-9 and TRBJ2-1; TRBD2 is a possible D gene (5 bases). The CDR3 length is 13 residues. V lost 5 bases and J lost 11, with 16 bases in between. Per the germline V gene, CDR1 is SEHNR and CDR2 is FQNEAQ (reference sequence). This chain's CDR3 is CASSPTRDLQQFF. The DNA for the CDR3 is TGTGCCAGCAGCCCTACTCGGGATCTTCAGCAGTTCTTC.

This clone turned up a few times. The chain uses TRBV14 and TRBJ2-5; maybe TRBD2 (6 bases). Trimming took off 4 bases at V and 3 bases at J, with 12 bases between the two ends. Germline V lookup: CDR1 SGHDN, CDR2 FVKESK. The CDR3 is 14 amino acids. The CDR3 here is CASSPLGGKETQYF. The CDR3 DNA follows: TGTGCCAGCAGCCCCCTCGGGGGAAAAGAGACCCAGTACTTC.

The chain couples TRBV2 to TRBJ1-5, with TRBD1 as a possible D gene (6 bases). CDR1 SNHLY and CDR2 FYNNEI come from the germline V gene. CDR3 size: 15 residues. Trimming removed 9 bases from V and 0 bases from J, with 15 bases in between. CDR3 DNA sequence: TGTGCCAGTAGGCGGACAGATTATAGCAATCAGCCCCAGCATTTT. Translated, it gives CASRRTDYSNQPQHF.